This T cell receptor beta chain originates from a study of cytomegalovirus exposure and HLA in healthy donors. The study's findings and limits: The study put around 180 TCR beta chains on its list as cytomegalovirus-associated. Most TCR sequences were rare, but some public TCRs occurred in many donors.

This clone occurred a few times. The antigen is undetermined. Amplification used 60 Vbeta primers and 13 Jbeta primers. Sequencing used immunoSEQ multiplex PCR; TCRdb keeps in-frame clones, though not all of them. The sample comprises more than 100,000 clones, around 79% of which are singletons, and over 1.3% rests with the top ten. The germline CDR1 and CDR2 sequences are SGHRS and YFSETQ. The V end was cut by 0 bases, the J end by 0 bases, with 7 bases between. The CDR3 contains 16 residues. J is TRBJ2-6 and V is TRBV5-1; D is undetermined. The sample was PBMCs. This receptor was taken from a woman in her 40s in good health and CMV-seronegative. The CDR3 reads CASSLEQTSGANVLTF. In DNA, the CDR3 is TGCGCCAGCAGCTTGGAACAGACCTCTGGGGCCAACGTCCTGACTTTC.